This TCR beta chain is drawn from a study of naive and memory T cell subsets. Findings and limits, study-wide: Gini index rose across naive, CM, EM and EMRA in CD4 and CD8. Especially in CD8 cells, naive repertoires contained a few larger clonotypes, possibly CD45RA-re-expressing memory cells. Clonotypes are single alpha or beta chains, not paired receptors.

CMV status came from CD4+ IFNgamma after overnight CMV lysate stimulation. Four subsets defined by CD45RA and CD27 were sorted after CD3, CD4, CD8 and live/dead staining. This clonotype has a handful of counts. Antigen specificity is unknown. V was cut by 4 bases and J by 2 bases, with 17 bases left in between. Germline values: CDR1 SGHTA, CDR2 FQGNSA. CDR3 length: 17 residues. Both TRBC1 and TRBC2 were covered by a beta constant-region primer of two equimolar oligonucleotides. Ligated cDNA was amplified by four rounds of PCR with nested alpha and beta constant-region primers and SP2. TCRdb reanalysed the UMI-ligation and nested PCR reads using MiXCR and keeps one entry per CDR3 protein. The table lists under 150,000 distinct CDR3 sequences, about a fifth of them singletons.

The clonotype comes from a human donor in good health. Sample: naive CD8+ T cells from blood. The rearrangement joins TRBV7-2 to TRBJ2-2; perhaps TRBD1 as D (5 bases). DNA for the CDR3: TGTGCCAGCAGCTACCCCAGGGTGTTAGGTAACACCGGGGAGCTGTTTTTT. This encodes CASSYPRVLGNTGELFF.